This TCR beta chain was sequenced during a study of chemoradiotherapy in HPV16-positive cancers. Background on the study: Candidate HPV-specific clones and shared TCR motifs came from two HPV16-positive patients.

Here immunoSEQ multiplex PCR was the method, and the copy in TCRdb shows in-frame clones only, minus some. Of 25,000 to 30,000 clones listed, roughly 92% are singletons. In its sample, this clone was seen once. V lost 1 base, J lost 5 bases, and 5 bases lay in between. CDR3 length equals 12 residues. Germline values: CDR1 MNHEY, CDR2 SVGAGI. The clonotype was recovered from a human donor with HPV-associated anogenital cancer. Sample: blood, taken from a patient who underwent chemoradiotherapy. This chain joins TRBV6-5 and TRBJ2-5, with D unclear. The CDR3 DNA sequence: TGTGCCAGCAGTTACTATGGGGAGACCCAGTACTTC. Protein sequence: CASSYYGETQYF.